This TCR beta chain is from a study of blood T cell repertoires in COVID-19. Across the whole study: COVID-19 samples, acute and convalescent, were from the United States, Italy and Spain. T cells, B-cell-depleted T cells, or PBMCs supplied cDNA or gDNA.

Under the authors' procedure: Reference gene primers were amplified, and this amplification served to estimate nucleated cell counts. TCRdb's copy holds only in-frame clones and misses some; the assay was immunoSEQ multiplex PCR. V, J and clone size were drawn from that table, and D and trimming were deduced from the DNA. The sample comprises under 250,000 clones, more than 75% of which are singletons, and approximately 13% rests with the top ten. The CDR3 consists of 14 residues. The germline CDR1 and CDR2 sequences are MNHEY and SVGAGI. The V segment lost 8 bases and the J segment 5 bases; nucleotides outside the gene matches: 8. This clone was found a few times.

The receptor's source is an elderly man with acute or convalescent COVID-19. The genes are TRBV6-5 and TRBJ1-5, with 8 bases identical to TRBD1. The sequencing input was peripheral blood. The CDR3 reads CASLMDRVDQPQHF. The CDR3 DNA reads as TGTGCCAGCCTGATGGACAGGGTCGATCAGCCCCAGCATTTT.